This entry lists 9 T cell receptor beta chains sequenced from one sample in a study of cytomegalovirus exposure and HLA in healthy donors. The PCR used 60 Vbeta and 13 Jbeta primers. Repertoires were generated with immunoSEQ multiplex PCR, while TCRdb's copy carries only in-frame clones and drops some. In all, the sample yields roughly 140,000 clones. Material: PBMCs. The receptors were sampled from a middle-aged man in good health and CMV-seronegative.

The chain couples TRBV5-4 to TRBJ2-5; 10 bases map to TRBD2. V was pared by 4 bases and J by 1 base, with 7 bases of the junction left unmatched. The V gene's germline CDR1 is SGHNT and CDR2 YYREEE (reference sequence). The CDR3 spans 16 residues. The CDR3 DNA follows: TGTGCCAGCAGCGGAGTAGCGGGGGGTCTCCAAGAGACCCAGTACTTC. This sequence encodes CASSGVAGGLQETQYF.

V is TRBV19 and J is TRBJ1-2; D unresolved. The CDR3 length is 16 residues. Deletions cut 2 bases from V and 3 bases from J, with 16 bases between. Germline V CDR1 and CDR2: LNHDA, SQIVND (reference sequence). As DNA, the CDR3 is TGTGCCAGTAGTATAAGGGCGGGGAGAGTGCACTATGGCTACACCTTC. Amino acids: CASSIRAGRVHYGYTF.

CDR3 coding DNA: TGTGCCAGCACGAAGAAGCCTAGGGGGGGGGCGGAGACCCAGTACTTC. Its protein is CASTKKPRGGAETQYF. The chain carries TRBV7-2 and TRBJ2-5; D is perhaps TRBD2 (7 bases). V was trimmed by 7 bases and J by 5 bases, leaving 23 bases between them. The CDR3 spans 16 residues. Germline CDR1 and CDR2: SGHTA and FQGNSA.

The rearrangement uses TRBV5-5 and TRBJ2-3; D possibly corresponds to TRBD2 (6 bases). The CDR3 extends over 14 amino acids. Per the germline V gene, CDR1 is SGHKS and CDR2 is YYEKEE (reference sequence). Trimming took off 1 base at V and 3 bases at J, with 9 bases between the two ends. CDR3 amino acids: CASSLTRGTDTQYF. CDR3 nucleotides: TGTGCCAGCAGCTTGACCCGGGGGACAGATACGCAGTATTTT.

As to this clone: Different DNA sequences within this sample yield the same CDR3. The rearrangement joins TRBV6-4 to TRBJ2-3; 11 bases align to TRBD1. V trimming: 2 bases; J trimming: 6 bases; junction bases outside the gene matches: 1. Germline-derived CDR1 and CDR2 are MRHNA and SNTAGT. The CDR3 spans 14 residues. CDR3 sequence: CASSDGQGADTQYF. The CDR3 DNA reads as TGTGCCAGCAGTGACGGACAGGGGGCGGATACGCAGTATTTT.

The CDR3 region has the DNA TGTGCCAGCAGTTCTCAGGGGCTTATGGCTGGGGCCAACGTCCTGACTTTC. Translation gives CASSSQGLMAGANVLTF. V and J are TRBV28 and TRBJ2-6; possibly TRBD1 for D (6 bases). The CDR3 loop spans 17 amino acids. V dropped 4 bases and J dropped 2 bases, with 15 bases sitting between them. Germline values: CDR1 MDHEN, CDR2 SYDVKM.

The chain joins TRBV11-2 to TRBJ1-5; 8 nucleotides match TRBD1. The CDR3 is 13 amino acids. The ends lost 7 bases at V and 7 bases at J; junction bases unmatched: 6. The germline V gene has CDR1 SGHAT and CDR2 FQNNGV. The CDR3 region has the DNA TGTGCCAGCACCCAGGGGGCTGGGCAGCCCCAGCATTTT. As protein: CASTQGAGQPQHF.

DNA for the CDR3: TGTGCCAGCAGTGCCCCAGGGTACGGGACCGACAGGGCTGAAGCTTTCTTT. This sequence encodes CASSAPGYGTDRAEAFF. This chain joins TRBV6-1 and TRBJ1-1; 7 positions agree with TRBD1. CDR1 MNHNS and CDR2 SASEGT come from the germline V gene. V shed 4 bases and J 6 bases; nucleotides not matched to a gene: 17. CDR3 length: 17 amino acids.

The V and J genes are TRBV14 and TRBJ1-2; 7 nucleotides match TRBD1. V gave up 4 bases and J gave up 4 bases; unmatched junction bases: 12. There are 16 residues in the CDR3. CDR1 and CDR2 (germline): SGHDN, FVKESK. The CDR3 nucleotides read TGTGCCAGCAGCCCCAGAGGCGGAAGGACAGGCTATGGCTACACCTTC. This gives the protein CASSPRGGRTGYGYTF.